Sequencing of this T cell receptor beta chain was carried out in a study of cytomegalovirus exposure and HLA in healthy donors. PCR primers comprised 60 Vbeta and 13 Jbeta primers. Only in-frame clones appear in the TCRdb table, and some are missing; sequencing was by immunoSEQ multiplex PCR. The sample consists of more than 100,000 clones, 60% to 85% of them appearing once. Germline V gene sequence: CDR1 SNHLY, CDR2 FYNNEI. The CDR3 is 15 residues long. V shed 4 bases and J shed 0 bases, with 11 bases lying between them. Nominally healthy donors were sampled, though unrecorded immune exposures were likely.

What was sequenced was PBMCs. The chain has TRBV2 and TRBJ2-3; TRBD2 is a possible D gene (6 bases). The sequence came from a female donor in good health and CMV-seropositive. The CDR3 sequence: CASSATRASTDTQYF. The CDR3 coding sequence is TGTGCCAGCAGTGCGACTAGAGCTAGCACAGATACGCAGTATTTT.